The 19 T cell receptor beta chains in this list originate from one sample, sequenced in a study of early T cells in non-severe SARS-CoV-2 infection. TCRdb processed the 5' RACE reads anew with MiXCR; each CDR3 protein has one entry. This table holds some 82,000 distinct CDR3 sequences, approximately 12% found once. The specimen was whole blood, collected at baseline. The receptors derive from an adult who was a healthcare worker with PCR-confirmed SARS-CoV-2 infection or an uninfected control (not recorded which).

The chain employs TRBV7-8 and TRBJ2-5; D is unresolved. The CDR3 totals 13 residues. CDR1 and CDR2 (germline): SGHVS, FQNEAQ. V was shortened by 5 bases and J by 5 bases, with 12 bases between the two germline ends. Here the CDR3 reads CASSASPWETQYF. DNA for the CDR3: TGTGCCAGCAGCGCTTCACCCTGGGAGACCCAGTACTTC.

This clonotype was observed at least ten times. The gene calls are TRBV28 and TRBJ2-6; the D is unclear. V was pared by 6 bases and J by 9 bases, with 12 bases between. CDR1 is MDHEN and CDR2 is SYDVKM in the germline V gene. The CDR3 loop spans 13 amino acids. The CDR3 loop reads CASRPPGVNVLTF. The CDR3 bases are TGTGCCAGCAGGCCCCCCGGAGTCAACGTCCTGACTTTC.

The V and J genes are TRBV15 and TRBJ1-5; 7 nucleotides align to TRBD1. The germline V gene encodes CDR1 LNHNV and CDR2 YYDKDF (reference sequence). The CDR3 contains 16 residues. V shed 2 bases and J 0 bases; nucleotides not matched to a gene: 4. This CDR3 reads CATSRTGQSSNQPQHF. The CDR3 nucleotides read TGTGCCACCAGCAGAACGGGACAGTCTAGCAATCAGCCCCAGCATTTT.

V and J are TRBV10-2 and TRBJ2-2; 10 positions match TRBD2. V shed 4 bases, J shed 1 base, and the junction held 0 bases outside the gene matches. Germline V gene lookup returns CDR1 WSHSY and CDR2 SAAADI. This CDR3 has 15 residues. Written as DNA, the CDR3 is TGCGCCAGCAGTGGGACTAGCGGGAACACCGGGGAGCTGTTTTTT. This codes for CASSGTSGNTGELFF.

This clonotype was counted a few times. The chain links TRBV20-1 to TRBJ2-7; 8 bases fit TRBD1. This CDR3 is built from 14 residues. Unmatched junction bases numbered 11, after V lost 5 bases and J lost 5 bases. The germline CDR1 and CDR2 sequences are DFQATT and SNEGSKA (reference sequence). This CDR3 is CSALRTGLGDEQYF. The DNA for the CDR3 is TGCAGTGCTCTAAGGACAGGGCTTGGAGACGAGCAGTACTTC.

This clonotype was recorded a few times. CDR3 coding DNA: TGTGCCATCAGTGCCTACAGCGGGGAAAATGAAAAACTGTTTTTT. Translated, it gives CAISAYSGENEKLFF. The V and J genes are TRBV10-3 and TRBJ1-4; D is undetermined. V gave up 4 bases and J gave up 5 bases, with 14 bases separating them. CDR1 and CDR2 (germline): ENHRY, SYGVKD. The CDR3 sequence is 15 residues long.

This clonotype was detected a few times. Here the CDR3 DNA reads TGTGCCAGCAGCCCCGGGACTAGCGGGGAGGCCTACAATGAGCAGTTCTTC. Translated, it gives CASSPGTSGEAYNEQFF. The chain joins TRBV7-2 to TRBJ2-1, with 13 positions matching TRBD2. The CDR3 is made up of 17 amino acids. Germline V gives CDR1 SGHTA, CDR2 FQGNSA. Losses at the gene ends were 5 bases for V and 2 bases for J; bases not matched to a gene: 6.

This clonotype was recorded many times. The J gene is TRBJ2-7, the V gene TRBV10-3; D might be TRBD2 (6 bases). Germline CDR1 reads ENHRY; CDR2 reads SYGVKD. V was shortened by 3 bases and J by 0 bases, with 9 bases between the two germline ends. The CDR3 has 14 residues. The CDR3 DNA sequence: TGTGCCATCAGTGAAGAACTAGCCTCCTACGAGCAGTACTTC. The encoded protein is CAISEELASYEQYF.

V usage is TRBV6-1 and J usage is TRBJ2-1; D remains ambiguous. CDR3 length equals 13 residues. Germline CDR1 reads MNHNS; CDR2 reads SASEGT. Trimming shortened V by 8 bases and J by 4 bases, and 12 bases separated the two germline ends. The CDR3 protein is CASGGPPYNEQFF. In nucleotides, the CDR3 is TGTGCCAGCGGCGGACCACCGTACAATGAGCAGTTCTTC.

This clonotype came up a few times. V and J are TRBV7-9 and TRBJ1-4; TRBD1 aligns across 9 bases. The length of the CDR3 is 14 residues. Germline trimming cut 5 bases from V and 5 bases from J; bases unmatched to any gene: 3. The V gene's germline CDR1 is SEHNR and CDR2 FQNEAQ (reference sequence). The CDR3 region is CASSRDRANEKLFF. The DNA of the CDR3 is TGTGCCAGCAGCCGGGACAGGGCGAATGAAAAACTGTTTTTT.

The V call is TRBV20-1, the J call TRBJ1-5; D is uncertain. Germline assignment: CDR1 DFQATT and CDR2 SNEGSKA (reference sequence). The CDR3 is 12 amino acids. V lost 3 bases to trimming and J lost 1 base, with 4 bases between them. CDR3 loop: CSASFSNQPQHF. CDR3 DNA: TGCAGTGCTAGCTTCAGCAATCAGCCCCAGCATTTT.

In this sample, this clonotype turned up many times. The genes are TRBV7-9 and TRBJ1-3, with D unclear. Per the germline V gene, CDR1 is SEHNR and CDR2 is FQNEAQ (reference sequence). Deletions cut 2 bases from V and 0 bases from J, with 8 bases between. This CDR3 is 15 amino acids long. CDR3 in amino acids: CASSLLAGSGNTIYF. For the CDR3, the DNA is TGTGCCAGCAGCTTATTGGCAGGCTCTGGAAACACCATATATTTT.

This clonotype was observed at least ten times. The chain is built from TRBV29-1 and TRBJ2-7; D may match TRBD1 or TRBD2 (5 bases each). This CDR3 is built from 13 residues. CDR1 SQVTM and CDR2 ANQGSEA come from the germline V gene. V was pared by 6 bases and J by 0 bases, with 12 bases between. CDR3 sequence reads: CSVGRGGSYEQYF. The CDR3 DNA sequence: TGCAGCGTGGGACGGGGCGGCTCCTACGAGCAGTACTTC.

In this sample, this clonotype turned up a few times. DNA for the CDR3: TGCGCCAGCAGCACGCGTCCTTCAGGGGGCGGTCGGACTGAAGCTTTCTTT. Its protein product is CASSTRPSGGGRTEAFF. The V gene is TRBV5-1, the J gene TRBJ1-1; 8 bases fit TRBD1. The CDR3 has 17 residues. Germline CDR1 is SGHRS and CDR2 is YFSETQ. The V and J ends lost 4 bases and 5 bases, in that order; junction bases with no gene match: 16.

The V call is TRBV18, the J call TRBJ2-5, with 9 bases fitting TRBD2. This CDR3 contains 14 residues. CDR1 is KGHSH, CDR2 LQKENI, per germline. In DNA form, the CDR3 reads TGTACCTCGGGGCAGCGGGGGGACCAAGAGACCCAGTACTTC. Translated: CTSGQRGDQETQYF. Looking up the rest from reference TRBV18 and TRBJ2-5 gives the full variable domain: NAGVMQNPRHLVRRRGQEARLRCSPMKGHSHVYWYRQLPEEGLKFMVYLQKENIIDESGMPKERFSAEFPKEGPSILRIQQVVRGDSAAYFCTSGQRGDQETQYFGPGTRLLVL.

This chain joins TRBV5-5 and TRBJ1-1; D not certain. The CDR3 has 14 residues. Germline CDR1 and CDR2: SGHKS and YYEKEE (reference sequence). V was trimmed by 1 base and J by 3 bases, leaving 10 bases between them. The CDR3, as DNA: TGTGCCAGCAGCTTGCAAGGTTCGTACACTGAAGCTTTCTTT. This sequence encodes CASSLQGSYTEAFF.

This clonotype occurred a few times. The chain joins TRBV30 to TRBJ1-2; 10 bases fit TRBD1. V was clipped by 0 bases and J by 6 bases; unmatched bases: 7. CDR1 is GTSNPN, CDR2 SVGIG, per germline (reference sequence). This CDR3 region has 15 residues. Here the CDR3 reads CAWSVRQGAKDGYTF. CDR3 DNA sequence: TGTGCCTGGAGTGTCCGACAGGGGGCTAAGGATGGCTACACCTTC.

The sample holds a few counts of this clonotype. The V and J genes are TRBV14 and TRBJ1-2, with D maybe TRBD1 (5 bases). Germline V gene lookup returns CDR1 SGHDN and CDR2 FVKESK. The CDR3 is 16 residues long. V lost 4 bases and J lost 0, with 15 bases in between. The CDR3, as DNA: TGTGCCAGCAGCCCCCGGGACCGAGACTCTAACTATGGCTACACCTTC. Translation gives CASSPRDRDSNYGYTF.

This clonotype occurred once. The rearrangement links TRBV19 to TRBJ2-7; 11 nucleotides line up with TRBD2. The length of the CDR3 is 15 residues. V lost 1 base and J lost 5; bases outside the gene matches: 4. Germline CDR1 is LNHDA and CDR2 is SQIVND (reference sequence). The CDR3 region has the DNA TGTGCCAGTAGTATAGGACTAGCGGGAATCCACGAGCAGTACTTC. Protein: CASSIGLAGIHEQYF.